These 10 T cell receptor beta chains came from one sample sequenced in a study of T cells in tuberculosis. Method: immunoSEQ multiplex PCR; TCRdb's copy keeps in-frame clones and lacks some. The sample yields 30,000 to 35,000 clones, roughly 90% seen once. The sample taken for sequencing was PBMCs. These receptors were taken from a donor aged 5-35 years with latent tuberculosis or without tuberculosis infection.

This clone showed up just once. The chain couples TRBV2 to TRBJ2-7, with a tentative D call TRBD1 (6 bases). The germline V gene has CDR1 SNHLY and CDR2 FYNNEI. The CDR3 has 12 residues. V shed 6 bases and J shed 2 bases, with 8 bases lying between them. The CDR3 DNA reads TGTGCCAGCAGGGACAGTCCCTACGAGCAGTACTTC. It codes for CASRDSPYEQYF. The entire variable domain, with the rest obtained from reference TRBV2 and TRBJ2-7, is as follows: EPEVTQTPSHQVTQMGQEVILRCVPISNHLYFYWYRQILGQKVEFLVSFYNNEISEKSEIFDDQFSVERPDGSNFTLKIRSTKLEDSAMYFCASRDSPYEQYFGPGTRLTVT.

This chain uses TRBV7-8 with TRBJ2-2, with a possible D match to TRBD2 (5 bases). Germline CDR1 SGHVS, CDR2 FQNEAQ. The CDR3 sequence is 15 residues long. Deletions cut 5 bases from V and 0 bases from J, with 10 bases between. The CDR3 spells CASSPSRANTGELFF. The DNA for the CDR3 is TGTGCCAGCAGCCCCTCGCGGGCGAACACCGGGGAGCTGTTTTTT. Combining the CDR3 with reference TRBV7-8 and TRBJ2-2 gives the whole variable domain GAGVSQSPRYKVAKRGQDVALRCDPISGHVSLFWYQQALGQGPEFLTYFQNEAQLDKSGLPSDRFFAERPEGSVSTLKIQRTQQEDSAVYLCASSPSRANTGELFFGEGSRLTVL.

V gene TRBV5-1 combines with J gene TRBJ1-2; TRBD1 agrees at 7 bases. Per the germline V gene, CDR1 is SGHRS and CDR2 is YFSETQ. The V and J ends lost 0 bases and 3 bases, in that order; junction bases with no gene match: 11. The CDR3 loop spans 17 amino acids. CDR3 coding DNA: TGCGCCAGCAGCTTGGAGGCAGGGGGTCGGGGTGACTATGGCTACACCTTC. Translation: CASSLEAGGRGDYGYTF. Filled out from reference TRBV5-1 and TRBJ1-2, the complete variable domain reads KAGVTQTPRYLIKTRGQQVTLSCSPISGHRSVSWYQQTPGQGLQFLFEYFSETQRNKGNFPGRFSGRQFSNSRSEMNVSTLELGDSALYLCASSLEAGGRGDYGYTFGSGTRLTVV.

The rearrangement uses TRBV7-2 and TRBJ2-7; 7 positions match TRBD1. V shed 3 bases, J shed 13 bases, and the junction held 15 bases outside the gene matches. CDR3 length: 14 residues. The V gene's germline CDR1 is SGHTA and CDR2 FQGNSA. In DNA, the CDR3 is TGTGCCAGCAGCTTGCAAACAGGGGCTGGGCCGAGATACTTC. Protein product: CASSLQTGAGPRYF. Full variable domain (remainder filled in from reference TRBV7-2 and TRBJ2-7): GAGVSQSPSNKVTEKGKDVELRCDPISGHTALYWYRQSLGQGLEFLIYFQGNSAPDKSGLPSDRFSAERTGGSVSTLTIQRTQQEDSAVYLCASSLQTGAGPRYFGPGTRLTVT.

The rearrangement uses TRBV18 and TRBJ1-4; possible D gene TRBD1, 5 bases. Trimming took 3 bases from V and 7 from J, leaving 15 bases between them. The CDR3 covers 15 residues. The germline V gene encodes CDR1 KGHSH and CDR2 LQKENI. The CDR3 here is CASSPQWGGTEKLFF. The CDR3 DNA sequence: TGTGCCAGCTCACCTCAGTGGGGGGGTACTGAAAAACTGTTTTTT.

V is TRBV6-1 and J is TRBJ1-5; no clear D gene. Per the germline V gene, CDR1 is MNHNS and CDR2 is SASEGT. The germline V and J ends were trimmed by 1 base and 5 bases, with 18 bases remaining between them. This CDR3 region has 17 residues. The CDR3 nucleotides read TGTGCCAGCAGTGAAGGACCCACAAAGAGAGGTTATCAGCCCCAGCATTTT. It yields the protein CASSEGPTKRGYQPQHF.

This clone was observed once. V is TRBV5-1 and J is TRBJ2-2, with D possibly TRBD1 on 5 matching bases. Per germline, CDR1 SGHRS and CDR2 YFSETQ. The CDR3 sequence is 14 residues long. V lost 4 bases and J lost 5, with 12 bases in between. The CDR3 spells CASSLQETTGELFF. CDR3 nucleotides: TGCGCCAGCAGCCTACAGGAGACTACCGGGGAGCTGTTTTTT.

This chain uses TRBV19 with TRBJ2-1, with D hard to call. V was shortened by 3 bases and J by 0 bases, with 9 bases between the two germline ends. This CDR3 is built from 15 residues. Germline CDR1 and CDR2: LNHDA and SQIVND (reference sequence). The CDR3 spells CASSMWASSYNEQFF. The CDR3, as DNA: TGTGCCAGTAGTATGTGGGCCAGCTCCTACAATGAGCAGTTCTTC.

This chain connects TRBV19 to TRBJ1-1; 8 bases fit TRBD1. This CDR3 region has 15 residues. Germline lookup yields CDR1 LNHDA and CDR2 SQIVND (reference sequence). The junction had 9 bases not matched to a gene; V was cut back by 4 bases and J by 5 bases. CDR3 residues: CASSKDREGGTEAFF. The CDR3 DNA sequence: TGTGCCAGTAGTAAGGACAGGGAAGGAGGGACTGAAGCTTTCTTT.

The V gene is TRBV6-4, the J gene TRBJ2-1; D is undetermined. Germline assignment: CDR1 MRHNA and CDR2 SNTAGT. Deletions cut 3 bases from V and 7 bases from J, with 10 bases between. The CDR3 contains 13 residues. The CDR3 protein is CASSEADNNEQFF. DNA of the CDR3: TGTGCCAGCAGTGAGGCCGATAATAATGAGCAGTTCTTC.